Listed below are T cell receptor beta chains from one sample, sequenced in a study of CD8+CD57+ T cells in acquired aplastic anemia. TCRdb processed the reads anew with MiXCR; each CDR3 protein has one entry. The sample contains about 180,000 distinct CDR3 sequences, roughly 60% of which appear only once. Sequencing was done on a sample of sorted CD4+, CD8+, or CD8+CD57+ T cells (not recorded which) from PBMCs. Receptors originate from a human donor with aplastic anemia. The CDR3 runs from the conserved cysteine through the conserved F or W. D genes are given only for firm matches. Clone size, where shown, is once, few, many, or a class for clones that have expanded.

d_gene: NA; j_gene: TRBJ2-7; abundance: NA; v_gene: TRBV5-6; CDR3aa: CASCPPGDTYEQYF; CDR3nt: TGTGCCAGCTGCCCCCCAGGGGACACCTACGAGCAGTACTTC
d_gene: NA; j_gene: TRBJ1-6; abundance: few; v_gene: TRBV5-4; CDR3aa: CASSLRPF; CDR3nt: TGTGCCAGCAGCTTACGGCCGTTT
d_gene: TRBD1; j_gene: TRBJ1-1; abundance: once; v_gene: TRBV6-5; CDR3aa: CASSYSTGVNTEAFF; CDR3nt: TGTGCCAGCAGTTACAGCACAGGGGTGAACACTGAAGCTTTCTTC
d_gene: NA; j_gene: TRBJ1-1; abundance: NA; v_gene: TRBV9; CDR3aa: CASSGLGGRDTEAFF; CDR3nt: TGTGCCAGCAGCGGCCTGGGGGGTCGGGACACTGAAGCTTTCTTT
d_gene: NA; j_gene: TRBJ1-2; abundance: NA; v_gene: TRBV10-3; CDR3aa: CAISRDHREGGYTF; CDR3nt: TGTGCCATCAGCCGGGACCACAGGGAGGGTGGCTACACCTTC
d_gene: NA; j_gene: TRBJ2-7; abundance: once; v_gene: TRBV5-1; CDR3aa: CASRTDSYEQYF; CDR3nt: TGCGCCAGCAGGACGGACAGCTACGAGCAGTACTTC
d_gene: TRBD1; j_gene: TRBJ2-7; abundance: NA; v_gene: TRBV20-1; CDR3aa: CSATRTGLSYEQYF; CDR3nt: TGCAGTGCTACCAGGACAGGGTTATCCTACGAGCAGTACTTC
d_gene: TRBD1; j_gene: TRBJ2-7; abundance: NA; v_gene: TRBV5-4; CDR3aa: CASSMPGTGSPEQYF; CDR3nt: TGTGCCAGCAGCATGCCAGGGACAGGTAGCCCGGAGCAGTACTTC
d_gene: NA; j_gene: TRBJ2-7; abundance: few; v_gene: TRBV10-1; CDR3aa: CASTGRRISYEQYF; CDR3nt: TGCGCCAGCACCGGACGGCGGATCTCCTACGAGCAGTACTTC
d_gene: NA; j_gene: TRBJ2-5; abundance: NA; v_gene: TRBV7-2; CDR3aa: CASSPRTTSGETQYF; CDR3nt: TGTGCCAGCAGCCCCCGGACGACGAGTGGGGAGACCCAGTACTTC
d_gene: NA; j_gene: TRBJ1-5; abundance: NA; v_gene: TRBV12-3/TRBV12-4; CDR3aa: CASSFRQIDHSNQPQHF; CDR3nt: TGTGCCAGCAGTTTTCGACAGATTGATCATAGCAATCAGCCCCAGCATTTT
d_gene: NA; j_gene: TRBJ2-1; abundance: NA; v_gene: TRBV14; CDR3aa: CASSQELRNEQFF; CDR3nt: TGTGCCAGCAGCCAAGAGTTACGCAATGAGCAGTTCTTC
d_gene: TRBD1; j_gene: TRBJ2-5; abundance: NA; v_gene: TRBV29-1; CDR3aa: CSVERGPETQYF; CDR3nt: TGCAGCGTTGAAAGGGGGCCGGAGACCCAGTACTTC
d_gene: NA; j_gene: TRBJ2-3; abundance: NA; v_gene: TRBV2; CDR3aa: CASEQQRVTDTQYF; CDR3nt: TGTGCCAGCGAGCAACAGCGGGTCACAGATACGCAGTATTTT
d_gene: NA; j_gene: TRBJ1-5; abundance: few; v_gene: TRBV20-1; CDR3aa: CSADDSGGSDQPQHF; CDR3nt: TGCAGTGCGGACGACAGTGGGGGATCGGATCAGCCCCAGCATTTT
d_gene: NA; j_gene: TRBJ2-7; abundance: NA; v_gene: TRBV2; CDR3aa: CASSDGPAYEQYF; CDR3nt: TGTGCCAGCAGTGATGGCCCGGCTTACGAGCAGTACTTC
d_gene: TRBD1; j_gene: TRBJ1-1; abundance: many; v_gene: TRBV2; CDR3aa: CAKGTGGTEAFF; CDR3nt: TGTGCCAAAGGGACAGGGGGCACTGAAGCTTTCTTT
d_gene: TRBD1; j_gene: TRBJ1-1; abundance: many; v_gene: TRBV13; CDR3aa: CASSGGLRDSIWGTEAFF; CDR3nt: TGTGCCAGCAGCGGAGGTCTTAGGGACAGCATATGGGGCACTGAAGCTTTCTTT
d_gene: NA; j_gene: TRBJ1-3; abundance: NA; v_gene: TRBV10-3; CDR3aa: CATRSDTIYF; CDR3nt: TGTGCCACCCGGTCTGACACCATATATTTT
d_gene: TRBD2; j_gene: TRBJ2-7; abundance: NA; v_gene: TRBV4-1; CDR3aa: CASSQGLAGSRPYEQYF; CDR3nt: TGCGCCAGCAGCCAGGGACTAGCGGGAAGTCGGCCTTACGAGCAGTACTTC
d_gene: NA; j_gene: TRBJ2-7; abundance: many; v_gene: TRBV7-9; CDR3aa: CASSLGFGPSYEQYF; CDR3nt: TGTGCCAGCAGCTTAGGGTTCGGGCCCTCCTACGAGCAGTACTTC
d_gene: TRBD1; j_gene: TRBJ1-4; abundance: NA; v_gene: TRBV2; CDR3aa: CASRDRVDEKLFF; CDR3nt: TGTGCCAGCAGGGACAGGGTTGATGAAAAACTGTTTTTT
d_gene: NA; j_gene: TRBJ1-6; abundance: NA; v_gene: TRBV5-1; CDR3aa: CASSLGIGIGALHF; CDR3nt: TGCGCCAGCAGTCTAGGGATTGGGATAGGAGCCCTCCACTTT
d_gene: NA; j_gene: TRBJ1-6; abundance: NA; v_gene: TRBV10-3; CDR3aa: CAISLRPSYNSPLHF; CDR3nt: TGTGCCATCAGCCTCAGACCCTCCTATAATTCACCCCTCCACTTT
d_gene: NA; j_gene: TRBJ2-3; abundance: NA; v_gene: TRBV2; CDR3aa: CASDRAGGRDTQYF; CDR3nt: TGTGCCAGCGACAGGGCGGGGGGCCGCGATACGCAGTATTTT
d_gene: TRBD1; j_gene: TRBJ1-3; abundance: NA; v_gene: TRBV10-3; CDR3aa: CAGMTGTGNTIYF; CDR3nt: TGTGCCGGCATGACAGGGACCGGAAACACCATATATTTT
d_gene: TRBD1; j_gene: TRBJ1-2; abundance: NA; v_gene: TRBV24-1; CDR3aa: CATSPGGTGNGYTF; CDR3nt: TGTGCCACCAGTCCGGGGGGGACAGGGAACGGCTACACCTTC
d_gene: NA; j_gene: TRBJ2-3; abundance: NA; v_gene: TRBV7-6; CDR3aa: CASSLVTSSTDTQYF; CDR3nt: TGTGCCAGCAGCTTAGTCACATCTAGCACAGATACGCAGTATTTT
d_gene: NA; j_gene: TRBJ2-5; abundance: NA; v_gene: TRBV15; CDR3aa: CATSRQRLETQYF; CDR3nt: TGTGCCACCAGCAGACAACGCCTGGAGACCCAGTACTTC
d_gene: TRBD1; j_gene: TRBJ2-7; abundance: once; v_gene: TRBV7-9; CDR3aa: CASSSTGGAYEQYF; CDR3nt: TGTGCCAGCAGCTCGACAGGGGGCGCGTACGAGCAGTACTTC
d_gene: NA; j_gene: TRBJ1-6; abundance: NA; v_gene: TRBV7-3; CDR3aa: CAPAHVPRGALHF; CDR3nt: TGTGCCCCGGCGCACGTCCCGAGGGGAGCCCTCCACTTT
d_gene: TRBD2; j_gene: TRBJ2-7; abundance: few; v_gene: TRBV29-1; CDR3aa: CSVEGSGLAVHEQYF; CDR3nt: TGCAGCGTTGAAGGGTCGGGACTAGCGGTCCACGAGCAGTACTTC
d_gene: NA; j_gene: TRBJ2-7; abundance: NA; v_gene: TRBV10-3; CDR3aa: CAISESIFGTRGSEQYF; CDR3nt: TGTGCCATCAGTGAGTCGATCTTCGGGACAAGGGGCTCCGAGCAGTACTTC
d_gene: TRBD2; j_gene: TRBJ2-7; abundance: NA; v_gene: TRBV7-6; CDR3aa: CASSLVGGGNSEQYF; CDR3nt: TGTGCCAGCAGCTTAGTGGGGGGAGGGAACAGCGAGCAGTACTTC
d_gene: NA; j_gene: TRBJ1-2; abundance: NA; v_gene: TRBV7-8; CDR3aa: CASSPLPGVEGYTF; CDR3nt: TGTGCCAGCAGCCCCCTGCCAGGGGTAGAGGGCTACACCTTC
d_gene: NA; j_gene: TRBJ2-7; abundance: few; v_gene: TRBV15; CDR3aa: CATSRGREQYF; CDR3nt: TGTGCCACCAGCAGAGGGAGAGAGCAGTACTTC
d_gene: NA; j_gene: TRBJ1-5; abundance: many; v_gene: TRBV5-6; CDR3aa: CASSLGGYQPQHF; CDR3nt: TGTGCCAGCAGCTTGGGGGGATATCAGCCCCAGCATTTT
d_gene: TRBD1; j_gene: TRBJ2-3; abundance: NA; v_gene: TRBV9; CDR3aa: CATSWDRGTDTQYF; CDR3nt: TGTGCCACCAGCTGGGACAGGGGGACAGATACGCAGTATTTT
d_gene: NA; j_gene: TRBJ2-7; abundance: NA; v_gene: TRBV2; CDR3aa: CASSSYPLRDGGSHEQYF; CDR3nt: TGTGCCAGCAGCTCGTACCCTCTCCGGGACGGTGGTTCCCACGAGCAGTACTTC
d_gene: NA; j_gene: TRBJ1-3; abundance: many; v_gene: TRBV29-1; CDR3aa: CSVEGGDSGNTIYF; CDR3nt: TGCAGCGTTGAAGGCGGGGACTCTGGAAACACCATATATTTT